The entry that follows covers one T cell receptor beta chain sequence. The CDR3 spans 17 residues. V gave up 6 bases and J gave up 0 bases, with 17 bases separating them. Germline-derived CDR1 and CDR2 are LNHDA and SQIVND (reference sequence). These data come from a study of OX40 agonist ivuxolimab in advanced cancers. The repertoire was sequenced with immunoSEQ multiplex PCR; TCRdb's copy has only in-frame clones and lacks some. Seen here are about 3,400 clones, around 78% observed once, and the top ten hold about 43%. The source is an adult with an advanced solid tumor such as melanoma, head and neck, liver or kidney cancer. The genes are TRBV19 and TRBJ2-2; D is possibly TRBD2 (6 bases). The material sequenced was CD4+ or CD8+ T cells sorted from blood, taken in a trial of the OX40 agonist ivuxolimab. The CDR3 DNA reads TGTGCCAGTAGAAGGTGGGCCGGGAGCGCGAACACCGGGGAGCTGTTTTTT. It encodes CASRRWAGSANTGELFF.